This T cell receptor (beta chain) was recorded in a study of Ad26.COV2.S vaccination and SARS-CoV-2 variants. Method: immunoSEQ multiplex PCR; TCRdb's copy keeps in-frame clones and lacks some. The data show 350,000 to 450,000 clones, with about 91% seen just once and around 1.8% held by the top ten. Indicated treatment: about 20 received Ad26.COV2.S at low or high dose, single or two shots; 5 received placebo; per-sample allocation not given. After the first vaccine or placebo injection, samples were drawn on day 63. The V and J ends lost 4 bases and 10 bases respectively, with 9 bases between them. The CDR3 sequence is 10 residues long. The germline CDR1 and CDR2 sequences are DFQATT and SNEGSKA (reference sequence).

The sequencing used peripheral blood, collected in a trial of Ad26.COV2.S vaccine versus placebo. This clonotype was obtained from a person between 18 and 59 years old who received the Ad26.COV2.S COVID-19 vaccine or a placebo. The rearrangement uses TRBV20-1 and TRBJ2-3; D remains ambiguous. The CDR3 DNA reads as TGCAGTGCTAACCCCCCCCCGCAGTATTTT. The encoded protein is CSANPPPQYF.